This T cell receptor (beta chain) was sequenced during a study of cytomegalovirus exposure and HLA in healthy donors. General observations from the study: In a later analysis, most CMV-associated TCR beta chains appeared HLA-restricted. In a later analysis, a missense DCLRE1C variant was linked to TCR beta V- and J-gene trimming.

A multiplex PCR was run with 60 Vbeta primers and 13 Jbeta primers. Libraries were prepared by immunoSEQ multiplex PCR; TCRdb keeps only in-frame clonotypes and omits some of them. The sample consists of 40,000 or so clones, 77% of them appearing once. Turning to this clone: The target antigen is unknown.

Trimming removed 4 bases from V and 8 bases from J; junction bases left unmatched: 4. The germline V gene encodes CDR1 MDHEN and CDR2 SYDVKM. The CDR3 runs 13 residues. This receptor was taken from a man aged 25-45 years in good health and CMV-seronegative. V is TRBV28 and J is TRBJ1-5; TRBD1 matches 8 bases. The sequenced sample was PBMCs. The CDR3 bases are TGTGCCAGCAGTTGGACAGGGAGTAAGCCCCAGCATTTT. Its translation: CASSWTGSKPQHF.